This entry concerns a single TCR beta chain. The antigen it binds to is not known. No base qualities exist here, and no much larger clone lies one base off it. The trial excluded patients who had a history of autoimmune disease or were on systemic immunosuppression. In every dose cohort, peripheral blood was drawn for TCR sequencing at baseline, cycle 4 day 1, and cycle 7 day 1. The samples were taken from a phase I, first-in-human, multicenter, open-label dose-escalation trial of ivuxolimab. Adults with locally advanced or metastatic melanoma, renal cell, hepatocellular, or head and neck squamous cell carcinoma were enrolled in the trial. Before TCR sequencing, CD4+ and CD8+ T cells were separately sorted from peripheral blood. The CDR3 spans 17 residues, from the cysteine through the phenylalanine. Only the CDR3 part of the read is kept: 51 bases, read in frame from the first base. Looking up the germline V gene (reference sequence) yields CDR1 LNHDA and CDR2 SQIVND. V loses 7 bases, J loses 2 bases, and the germline ends lie 21 bases apart.

This sample is part of a study of OX40 agonist ivuxolimab in advanced cancers. About the study as a whole: Ivuxolimab was an agonistic, fully human IgG2 monoclonal antibody directed against OX40 (CD134), a costimulatory receptor. Intravenous ivuxolimab was administered to patients every 2 weeks at six dose levels: 0.01, 0.1, 0.3, 1.5, 3 and 10 mg/kg. Among the 52 dose-escalation patients, around 19 had hepatocellular carcinoma, roughly 15 melanoma, 9 renal cell carcinoma and 9 head and neck cancer. The dose-escalation cohort was almost 85% male with a mean age of approximately 59 years, ranging from roughly 20 to 80. Patients were allowed to have had prior anti-PD-1, anti-PD-L1 or anti-CTLA-4 therapy, and 40% to 45% of the dose-escalation patients had previously received checkpoint inhibitors. Three dose-escalation patients achieved partial responses, one with hepatocellular carcinoma and two with cutaneous melanoma. The point of sequencing TCRbeta in the periphery was to test whether ivuxolimab changed TCR sequence diversity and drove clonal T-cell expansion. The paper covers the monotherapy dose-escalation part of the phase I ivuxolimab trial, which included N of about 50 patients.

The investigation overall reported the following: After ivuxolimab, CD8+ T cells had more expanded clones than CD4+ T cells on average. Low levels of normalized T-cell clonal expansion were also seen in some nonresponding patients. Which antigens the clonally expanded peripheral T cells were specific for was not determined. At doses of 0.1 to 3.0 mg/kg, clonal expansion of both CD4+ and CD8+ T cells in blood was seen between baseline and week 6. In the 0.1-3.0 mg/kg groups, partial responders had among the lowest normalized peripheral clonal expansion, particularly in CD8+ T cells.

Genomic DNA was extracted from sorted cells for sequencing of the TCRbeta CDR3 region. The immunoSEQ Assay was used to sequence the TCRbeta CDR3 regions. TCRdb took this table from immuneACCESS and kept in-frame rearrangements with V and J called. Such tables lack part of the clones; where checked against another copy, unresolved V genes explain under half of the gap, and the rest is unexplained. The sample yields about 33,000 clones; approximately 88% were counted once. The ten largest clones take up about 22% of the sample. The clonotype was recovered from an adult with an advanced solid tumor such as melanoma, head and neck, liver or kidney cancer. The chain employs TRBV19 and TRBJ1-5, and possibly TRBD1, on 5 matching bases. The input for sequencing was CD4+ or CD8+ T cells sorted from blood, taken in a trial of the OX40 agonist ivuxolimab. The nucleotide sequence is given as TGTGCCAGTACCCAAAGAGGCAGGGTGATTGGCAATCAGCCCCAGCATTTT. Translated, it reads CASTQRGRVIGNQPQHF.